This TCR beta chain comes out of a study of Graves' ophthalmopathy and Graves' hyperthyroidism. This clonotype was counted ten times or more. The V end lost 6 bases, the J end lost 5 bases, and 10 bases lay between the germline ends. The CDR3 spans 11 residues. Germline CDR1 reads DFQATT; CDR2 reads SNEGSKA (reference sequence). RNA transcripts provided the template for amplifying TCR beta CDR3 regions. HTBI-primed first-round RT-PCR preceded second-round multiplex PCR. One entry per CDR3 protein, called by TCRdb with MiXCR from the multiplex PCR reads. The sample consists of about 220,000 distinct CDR3 sequences, under 25% of them appearing once.

The chain uses TRBV20-1 and TRBJ2-5; D may correspond to TRBD1 or TRBD2 (5 bases each). The specimen sequenced was peripheral blood. The sequence was obtained from a woman aged 45-60 years with Graves' ophthalmopathy. Here the CDR3 DNA reads TGCAGTGCGGGGGTGAGGGAGACCCAGTACTTC. As protein: CSAGVRETQYF.